This T cell receptor beta chain emerged from a study of blood T cell repertoires in COVID-19. Study background: Samples of COVID-19 (acute and convalescent) were obtained from the United States, Italy and Spain.

Under the authors' procedure: Amplification of reference gene primers provided the estimated nucleated cell counts. Using immunoSEQ multiplex PCR, the repertoire was profiled, and TCRdb retains in-frame clones only, with some absent. The D gene and trimming were derived from the DNA, and the V and J assignments and clone size from that table. The table shows under 250,000 clones, with approximately 86% occurring only once. The ends were cut back, 2 bases at V and 1 base at J, with 11 bases in the middle. The CDR3 consists of 15 residues. Germline assignment: CDR1 MGHDK and CDR2 SYGVNS. Sample: peripheral blood. This TCR came from a woman in her 70s with active or convalescent COVID-19. This sequence joins TRBV25-1 and TRBJ1-1, with D perhaps TRBD1 (6 bases). The CDR3 spells CASSETGWQNTEAFF. The CDR3 nucleotides read TGTGCCAGCAGTGAAACAGGGTGGCAGAACACTGAAGCTTTCTTT.